The entry below gives a single T cell receptor beta chain sequence along with its context. Its target is not known. This sample is part of a study of blood T cells in healthy people across ages. Notes on the study in general: Nothing was known about donor CMV status, and this possibly confounded expanded clonotype changes. Aged donors had fewer naive CD4+ cells and lower diversity than long-lived donors.

Unmatched junction bases numbered 12, after V lost 4 bases and J lost 7 bases. This CDR3 spans 15 amino acids. Germline assignment: CDR1 MGHRA and CDR2 YSYEKL. A minimum of 5 micrograms of total RNA was extracted per sample. Sample-barcoded 5' priming and a J-beta primer mix drove a second PCR of about 7 to 11 cycles. Each sample yielded at least 2.5 million CDR3-containing paired-end reads. One entry per CDR3 protein results from TCRdb running MiXCR on the 5' RACE reads. The sample has 950,000 to 1,200,000 distinct CDR3 sequences, about two fifths seen once. Sequences were obtained from blood. This chain connects TRBV4-1 to TRBJ1-1, with 7 nucleotides matching TRBD1. The receptor was derived from a man younger than 35 in good health. CDR3 in amino acids: CASSRSRDSLSEAFF. For the CDR3, the DNA is TGCGCCAGCAGCCGGTCCCGGGACAGTCTAAGTGAAGCTTTCTTT.